Below, 10 T cell receptor beta chains from the same sample are listed, as sequenced in a study of cytomegalovirus exposure and HLA in healthy donors. Amplification used 60 Vbeta primers and 13 Jbeta primers. The table came from immunoSEQ multiplex PCR; TCRdb's copy has only in-frame clones and leaves some out. The table shows about 140,000 clones, with around 85% occurring only once. Input material: PBMCs. Receptors originate from a female donor in good health and CMV-seronegative.

This rearrangement joins TRBV16 to TRBJ2-1; 11 bases match TRBD2. The ends lost 4 bases at V and 2 bases at J; junction bases unmatched: 7. The CDR3 has 17 amino acids. In germline, CDR1 is KGHSY, CDR2 FQNENV. The CDR3 reads CASSRASGRTAYNEQFF. In DNA, the CDR3 is TGTGCCAGCAGCCGAGCTAGCGGGAGGACCGCCTACAATGAGCAGTTCTTC.

The gene calls are TRBV19 and TRBJ1-1; TRBD1 is a possible D gene (5 bases). Trimming took off 2 bases at V and 0 bases at J, with 10 bases between the two ends. CDR1 is LNHDA and CDR2 is SQIVND in the germline V gene (reference sequence). The CDR3 runs to 15 residues. This chain's CDR3 is CASSISAGMNTEAFF. In DNA, the CDR3 is TGTGCCAGTAGTATATCAGCAGGGATGAACACTGAAGCTTTCTTT.

The chain is built from TRBV27 and TRBJ2-1; possible D gene TRBD1, 7 bases. The CDR3 extends over 15 amino acids. V shed 3 bases and J shed 6 bases, with 15 bases lying between them. Germline CDR1 and CDR2: MNHEY and SMNVEV (reference sequence). The CDR3 loop is CASSFFAGGSNEQFF. Here the CDR3 DNA reads TGTGCCAGCAGTTTCTTTGCAGGGGGGAGCAATGAGCAGTTCTTC.

The chain carries TRBV2 and TRBJ2-1; 11 bases match TRBD2. Germline CDR1 SNHLY, CDR2 FYNNEI. The CDR3 runs to 14 residues. V lost 6 bases to trimming and J lost 4 bases; unmatched junction nucleotides: 2. CDR3 region: CASRGTSGYNEQFF. In nucleotides, the CDR3 is TGTGCCAGCAGGGGGACTAGCGGTTACAATGAGCAGTTCTTC.

The chain carries TRBV28 and TRBJ1-1; 8 nucleotides agree with TRBD1. This CDR3 region has 11 residues. The germline V gene has CDR1 MDHEN and CDR2 SYDVKM. Germline trimming cut 5 bases from V and 11 bases from J; bases unmatched to any gene: 4. The CDR3 DNA follows: TGTGCCAGCAGTCCGGACAGGGACGCTTTCTTT. Protein sequence: CASSPDRDAFF.

The chain joins TRBV2 to TRBJ2-7, with TRBD1 as a possible D gene (5 bases). Deletions cut 2 bases from V and 2 bases from J, with 19 bases between. Germline V gives CDR1 SNHLY, CDR2 FYNNEI. The CDR3 contains 17 residues. The CDR3 loop reads CASSESELGVATYEQYF. The DNA for the CDR3 is TGTGCCAGCAGTGAATCTGAGTTAGGGGTAGCCACCTACGAGCAGTACTTC.

The genes are TRBV19 and TRBJ2-5; TRBD2 is a possible D gene (6 bases). Deletions cut 5 bases from V and 3 bases from J, with 16 bases between. The germline V gene has CDR1 LNHDA and CDR2 SQIVND (reference sequence). CDR3 size: 15 residues. As DNA, the CDR3 is TGTGCCAGTAGTGGCGTCGGCGGGGCGGAAGAGACCCAGTACTTC. Its protein product is CASSGVGGAEETQYF.

The CDR3 sequence is CASSLDSSNTEAFF. The CDR3 nucleotides read TGTGCCAGCAGTTTGGACAGCTCGAACACTGAAGCTTTCTTT. This chain links TRBV27 with TRBJ1-1; maybe TRBD1 (6 bases). This CDR3 has 14 residues. Looked up from germline, CDR1 is MNHEY and CDR2 is SMNVEV (reference sequence). V was pared by 3 bases and J by 1 base, with 9 bases between.

The chain employs TRBV7-6 and TRBJ2-7, with 9 bases aligning to TRBD2. Losses at the gene ends were 5 bases for V and 3 bases for J; bases not matched to a gene: 8. The CDR3 runs to 15 residues. From germline, CDR1 is SGHVS and CDR2 FNYEAQ. The CDR3 DNA reads as TGTGCCAGCAGCATGCGAGAGCGGGAGGTCTACGAGCAGTACTTC. Translation: CASSMREREVYEQYF.

This clone was counted between two and nine times. The rearrangement joins TRBV5-1 to TRBJ2-7; TRBD1 matches 8 bases. This CDR3 comprises 15 residues. Germline-derived CDR1 and CDR2 are SGHRS and YFSETQ. V lost 3 bases to trimming and J lost 6 bases; unmatched junction nucleotides: 11. The CDR3 sequence: CASSSGQGELGEQYF. CDR3 bases: TGCGCCAGCAGCTCCGGACAGGGAGAATTGGGCGAGCAGTACTTC.